Included here is one TCR beta chain sequence, with context. What it binds is not known. Between the trimmed V and J ends, which lost 4 bases and 5 bases, there was a span of 16 bases. The CDR3 is 15 residues long. The germline gives CDR1 MDHEN, CDR2 SYDVKM. This record comes from a study of blood T cells in healthy people across ages. A second PCR, run for about 7 to 11 cycles, used a sample-barcoded 5' primer plus a J-beta primer mix. One entry per CDR3 protein, called by TCRdb with MiXCR from the 5' RACE reads. The sample consists of around 1.5 million distinct CDR3 sequences, roughly a third of them appearing once. At least 6 micrograms of total RNA were extracted per sample. Study-level points and caveats: A roughly linear age-dependent decrease characterized TCR beta diversity per million T cells.

The TCR was taken from a woman between 25 and 40 years old in good health. The chain combines TRBV28 with TRBJ2-3; D perhaps matches TRBD2 (5 bases). The material sequenced was blood. The CDR3 nucleotides read TGTGCCAGCAGTTCCTATCCGCGGGCGGGAGATACGCAGTATTTT. This gives the protein CASSSYPRAGDTQYF.